What follows are 31 T cell receptor beta chains derived from one specimen sequenced in a study of blood T cell repertoires in COVID-19. TCRdb keeps only in-frame clones here, not all; method: immunoSEQ multiplex PCR. Among about 530,000 clones listed, 70% to 90% were seen once. The sequencing input was peripheral blood. Receptor source: a woman aged 45-65 years with COVID-19, enrolled during active disease.

This chain connects TRBV6-5 to TRBJ1-4; possible D gene TRBD1, 5 bases. Trimming removed 5 bases from V and 14 bases from J, with 21 bases in between. CDR1 is MNHEY and CDR2 is SVGAGI in the germline V gene. CDR3 size: 14 residues. CDR3 residues: CASSPPLPDIGLFF. Here the CDR3 DNA reads TGTGCCAGCAGTCCCCCCCTCCCGGACATAGGGCTGTTTTTT.

This chain connects TRBV2 to TRBJ2-1, with 7 bases aligning to TRBD2. The J segment lost 4 bases and the V segment lost 8 bases, leaving 8 bases of the junction unmatched. Germline V gene lookup returns CDR1 SNHLY and CDR2 FYNNEI. This CDR3 region has 14 residues. CDR3 region: CASVGLAAYNEQFF. The CDR3 nucleotides are TGTGCCAGCGTGGGTCTAGCGGCTTACAATGAGCAGTTCTTC.

The CDR3 DNA reads as TGTGCCAGCAGTTACAGGGGAGGGACCTACAATGAGCAGTTCTTC. This sequence encodes CASSYRGGTYNEQFF. V and J are TRBV6-6 and TRBJ2-1; the match to TRBD2 covers 7 bases. CDR1 and CDR2 from the germline V gene are MNHNY and SVGAGI (reference sequence). This CDR3 has 15 amino acids. The ends lost 2 bases at V and 2 bases at J; junction bases unmatched: 3.

This clone has just one count. The chain is built from TRBV19 and TRBJ1-2; tentative D call: TRBD1 (5 bases). Germline CDR1 reads LNHDA; CDR2 reads SQIVND (reference sequence). The CDR3 sequence is 15 residues long. Trimming removed 11 bases from V and 8 bases from J, with 27 bases in between. In DNA form, the CDR3 reads TGTGCCTGCCAGGGATGGGGTCGATCGAGGACGGGCTACACCTTC. Translation: CACQGWGRSRTGYTF.

The chain carries TRBV6-7 and TRBJ2-7; 8 bases fit TRBD1. Being an ORF, TRBV6-7 has a function that is uncertain. Losses at the gene ends were 1 base for V and 6 bases for J; bases not matched to a gene: 8. The CDR3 totals 15 residues. For the CDR3, the DNA is TGTGCCAGCAGTTACTTCATGGACAGGGTTCCCGAGCAGTACTTC. Protein product: CASSYFMDRVPEQYF.

The chain carries TRBV19 and TRBJ2-1, with TRBD2 matching over 9 bases. From germline, CDR1 is LNHDA and CDR2 SQIVND (reference sequence). After removal of 3 bases from V and 5 bases from J, the junction contained 5 bases not matched to a gene. The CDR3 runs to 15 residues. The CDR3 is CASSMRLAADNEQFF. The CDR3 DNA follows: TGTGCCAGTAGTATGCGACTAGCGGCCGACAATGAGCAGTTCTTC.

The chain recombines TRBV20-1 with TRBJ2-1; D is unclear. The ends were cut back, 5 bases at V and 1 base at J, with 3 bases in the middle. CDR1 DFQATT and CDR2 SNEGSKA come from the germline V gene (reference sequence). This CDR3 is built from 11 residues. DNA of the CDR3: TGCAGTGCTCGTTCCTACAATGAGCAGTTCTTC. It translates to CSARSYNEQFF.

A note on this clone: The sample carries other DNA sequences with the same CDR3. The genes are TRBV5-1 and TRBJ1-1; D remains ambiguous. The V end was cut by 2 bases, the J end by 3 bases, with 5 bases between. This CDR3 has 12 residues. CDR1 and CDR2 (germline): SGHRS, YFSETQ. Here the CDR3 reads CASSLADTEAFF. The CDR3 DNA reads TGCGCCAGCAGCTTAGCGGACACTGAAGCTTTCTTT.

The chain is built from TRBV6-6 and TRBJ1-1; TRBD1 aligns across 8 bases. The CDR3 is 13 residues long. CDR1 is MNHNY, CDR2 SVGAGI, per germline (reference sequence). The V gene end was trimmed by 5 bases and the J gene end by 7 bases; junction bases not matched to a gene: 6. CDR3 sequence reads: CASSKTGEGEAFF. CDR3 nucleotides: TGTGCCAGCAGTAAGACAGGGGAGGGTGAAGCTTTCTTT.

J is TRBJ2-1 and V is TRBV5-1, with 13 nucleotides matching TRBD2. With 4 bases clipped from V and 0 bases from J, the junction kept 4 bases outside the gene matches. CDR3 size: 17 residues. In germline, CDR1 is SGHRS, CDR2 YFSETQ. CDR3 sequence: CASSPGLAGASYNEQFF. CDR3 bases: TGCGCCAGCAGCCCTGGACTAGCGGGGGCCTCCTACAATGAGCAGTTCTTC.

The chain uses TRBV7-2 and TRBJ1-2, with 10 bases that match TRBD1. Germline CDR1 and CDR2: SGHTA and FQGNSA. The CDR3 loop spans 14 amino acids. Trimming at V came to 4 bases and at J to 4 bases, leaving 3 bases not matched to a gene. The chain's CDR3 is CASSSDRGFYGYTF. CDR3 in DNA: TGTGCCAGCAGCTCGGACAGGGGGTTCTATGGCTACACCTTC. The variable domain in full, with the rest retrieved from reference TRBV7-2 and TRBJ1-2, is GAGVSQSPSNKVTEKGKDVELRCDPISGHTALYWYRQSLGQGLEFLIYFQGNSAPDKSGLPSDRFSAERTGGSVSTLTIQRTQQEDSAVYLCASSSDRGFYGYTFGSGTRLTVV.

The chain links TRBV6-5 to TRBJ2-2; D is perhaps TRBD1 (6 bases). This CDR3 comprises 13 residues. Germline CDR1 is MNHEY and CDR2 is SVGAGI. Trimming shortened V by 6 bases and J by 6 bases, and 11 bases separated the two germline ends. CDR3 amino acids: CASRDRLAGELFF. The CDR3 coding sequence is TGTGCCAGCAGGGACAGACTGGCCGGGGAGCTGTTTTTT.

The CDR3 here is CASRLTGDGQKLFF. The CDR3 DNA follows: TGTGCCAGCAGATTAACAGGGGATGGACAAAAACTGTTTTTT. The genes are TRBV27 and TRBJ1-4; 7 bases align to TRBD1. Germline values: CDR1 MNHEY, CDR2 SMNVEV (reference sequence). With V trimmed by 6 bases and J by 9 bases, 10 bases remained unmatched. The CDR3 has 14 residues.

Here the CDR3 reads CASTLQGTYGYTF. The CDR3 DNA reads TGTGCCAGCACCCTACAGGGGACCTATGGCTACACCTTC. V gene TRBV11-2 combines with J gene TRBJ1-2; 7 positions match TRBD1. CDR3 length equals 13 residues. CDR1 is SGHAT and CDR2 is FQNNGV in the germline V gene. Trimming removed 7 bases from V and 4 bases from J; junction bases left unmatched: 6.

This sequence joins TRBV27 and TRBJ1-2; D gene uncertain. V lost 6 bases and J 7 bases, leaving 18 bases between the germline ends. Germline V gives CDR1 MNHEY, CDR2 SMNVEV (reference sequence). The CDR3 spans 14 residues. CDR3 DNA sequence: TGTGCCAGCAGCCCGGGTCCTCCTCGGGGTGGCTACACCTTC. Translating gives CASSPGPPRGGYTF.

The V gene is TRBV5-6, the J gene TRBJ1-1, with 10 positions matching TRBD1. The ends lost 4 bases at V and 6 bases at J; junction bases unmatched: 12. Germline lookup yields CDR1 SGHDT and CDR2 YYEEEE. The CDR3 extends over 16 amino acids. The DNA for the CDR3 is TGTGCCAGCAGCCCTCGACAGGGGGCTTGGGGCGCTGAAGCTTTCTTT. Translated, it gives CASSPRQGAWGAEAFF.

J is TRBJ1-2 and V is TRBV3-1 (or the pseudogene TRBV3-2); 9 bases match TRBD1. J lost 7 bases, V lost 4 bases, and 7 bases had no gene match. This CDR3 contains 14 residues. Germline assignment: CDR1 LGHDT and CDR2 YNNKEL (reference sequence). The CDR3 reads CASSRGQGMFGYTF. CDR3 in DNA: TGTGCCAGCAGCCGAGGACAGGGGATGTTTGGCTACACCTTC.

J is TRBJ2-1 and V is TRBV10-3; 7 nucleotides align to TRBD1. The V gene's germline CDR1 is ENHRY and CDR2 SYGVKD. V was clipped by 2 bases and J by 2 bases; unmatched bases: 3. The CDR3 consists of 15 residues. This CDR3 is CAISERQGTYNEQFF. DNA of the CDR3: TGTGCCATCAGTGAGAGACAGGGAACCTACAATGAGCAGTTCTTC.

For the CDR3, the DNA is TGTGCCAGCAGTCCACGCCTGACTGGAACTCCCTACGAGCAGTACTTC. Translated: CASSPRLTGTPYEQYF. The J gene is TRBJ2-7, the V gene TRBV27; no clear D. This CDR3 has 16 amino acids. The V gene lost 5 bases and the J gene lost 2 bases, with 19 bases spanning the gap. Germline V gives CDR1 MNHEY, CDR2 SMNVEV (reference sequence).

The V and J genes are TRBV6-5 and TRBJ2-7; 10 bases match TRBD1. From germline, CDR1 is MNHEY and CDR2 SVGAGI. The CDR3 extends over 14 amino acids. After removal of 2 bases from V and 12 bases from J, the junction contained 10 bases not matched to a gene. The CDR3: CASSYTGTGEMRYF. The DNA for the CDR3 is TGTGCCAGCAGTTACACAGGGACAGGGGAAATGAGGTACTTC.

The CDR3 loop reads CASRRSLNTEAFF. The DNA of the CDR3 is TGTGCCAGCAGGAGGAGCCTGAACACTGAAGCTTTCTTT. V gene TRBV6-5 combines with J gene TRBJ1-1; D ambiguous. V was trimmed by 6 bases and J by 0 bases, leaving 8 bases between them. In germline, CDR1 is MNHEY, CDR2 SVGAGI. The CDR3 extends over 13 amino acids.

This clone occurred once. The rearrangement links TRBV3-1 (or the pseudogene TRBV3-2) to TRBJ1-1; TRBD1 matches 9 bases. V shed 4 bases, J shed 7 bases, and the junction held 10 bases outside the gene matches. Germline CDR1 is LGHDT and CDR2 is YNNKEL (reference sequence). This CDR3 is built from 15 residues. CDR3 sequence (DNA): TGTGCCAGCAGCCCGTACCGACAGGGGGACTTTGAAGCTTTCTTT. Protein sequence: CASSPYRQGDFEAFF.

The V and J genes are TRBV4-2 and TRBJ2-1; D is perhaps TRBD1 (5 bases). Trimming shortened V by 0 bases and J by 1 base, and 10 bases separated the two germline ends. Looked up from germline, CDR1 is LGHNA and CDR2 is YNFKEQ. This CDR3 has 16 amino acids. The CDR3 bases are TGTGCCAGCAGCCAAGACAGGGCTCGATCCTACAATGAGCAGTTCTTC. The encoded protein is CASSQDRARSYNEQFF.

The chain joins TRBV4-1 to TRBJ2-7; the D gene is possibly TRBD1 (6 bases). The V gene lost 0 bases and the J gene lost 4 bases, with 25 bases spanning the gap. CDR3 length equals 19 residues. Per the germline V gene, CDR1 is MGHRA and CDR2 is YSYEKL. The CDR3 region is CASSQDGVPGHSTAYEQYF. For the CDR3, the DNA is TGCGCCAGCAGCCAAGATGGAGTTCCGGGACACTCAACCGCTTACGAGCAGTACTTC.

The chain combines TRBV13 with TRBJ2-7, with TRBD2 identical over 8 bases. The germline V gene encodes CDR1 PRHDT and CDR2 FYEKMQ (reference sequence). The CDR3 covers 14 residues. Trimming at V came to 4 bases and at J to 5 bases, leaving 7 bases not matched to a gene. For the CDR3, the DNA is TGTGCCAGCAGCTCCCCGGGGGGGGGCCACGAGCAGTACTTC. It is translated as CASSSPGGGHEQYF.

The rearrangement joins TRBV6-1 to TRBJ1-4, with D possibly being TRBD1 (5 bases). The CDR3 has 14 amino acids. The V end lost 3 bases, the J end lost 8 bases, and 13 bases lay between the germline ends. Per the germline V gene, CDR1 is MNHNS and CDR2 is SASEGT. The CDR3 sequence is CASSDVVAGEKLFF. The CDR3 DNA reads as TGTGCCAGCAGTGACGTTGTAGCAGGGGAAAAACTGTTTTTT.

To note about this clone: Other DNA sequences of this sample code for an identical CDR3. The chain recombines TRBV11-2 with TRBJ2-5; D unclear. CDR3 size: 13 residues. With 0 bases removed from V and 4 bases from J, the gap between germline ends came to 6 bases. Germline V gene sequence: CDR1 SGHAT, CDR2 FQNNGV. The CDR3 reads CASSLDRGETQYF. As DNA, the CDR3 is TGTGCCAGCAGCTTAGACAGAGGAGAGACCCAGTACTTC. Using reference TRBV11-2 and TRBJ2-5 for the parts outside the CDR3, the full variable domain is EAGVAQSPRYKIIEKRQSVAFWCNPISGHATLYWYQQILGQGPKLLIQFQNNGVVDDSQLPKDRFSAERLKGVDSTLKIQPAKLEDSAVYLCASSLDRGETQYFGPGTRLLVL.

The chain joins TRBV30 to TRBJ2-3, with 8 bases that match TRBD2. This CDR3 comprises 14 residues. The V gene's germline CDR1 is GTSNPN and CDR2 SVGIG (reference sequence). The trim removed 3 bases at V and 1 base at J, leaving 3 bases unmatched. The CDR3 nucleotides are TGTGCCTGGAGAGGAGCGGGGGGCACAGATACGCAGTATTTT. It specifies CAWRGAGGTDTQYF.

About this clone itself: The same CDR3 can be traced to other DNA sequences in this sample. The chain links TRBV30 to TRBJ1-5, with TRBD1 matching over 9 bases. This CDR3 spans 13 amino acids. Germline V gives CDR1 GTSNPN, CDR2 SVGIG (reference sequence). Losses at the gene ends were 2 bases for V and 7 bases for J; bases not matched to a gene: 3. As DNA, the CDR3 is TGTGCCTGGAGTACAGGGGGCGGACAGCCCCAGCATTTT. Residues: CAWSTGGGQPQHF.

The rearrangement joins TRBV19 to TRBJ1-2, with D maybe TRBD1 (5 bases). Per germline, CDR1 LNHDA and CDR2 SQIVND (reference sequence). Trimming removed 7 bases at V and 8 bases at J, with 17 bases between. The CDR3 runs to 13 residues. CDR3 nucleotide sequence: TGTGCCAGTAAAAGGAAGGCAGGGATAGGCTACACCTTC. This gives the protein CASKRKAGIGYTF.

This clone was observed a single time. CDR3 amino acids: CASSGGGWDGYTF. CDR3 bases: TGTGCCAGTTCCGGGGGAGGGTGGGATGGCTACACCTTC. The genes are TRBV12-3 or TRBV12-4 and TRBJ1-2; D may be TRBD1 (5 bases). Trimming pared 9 bases from V and 6 bases from J, leaving 17 bases between. The CDR3 has 13 amino acids.